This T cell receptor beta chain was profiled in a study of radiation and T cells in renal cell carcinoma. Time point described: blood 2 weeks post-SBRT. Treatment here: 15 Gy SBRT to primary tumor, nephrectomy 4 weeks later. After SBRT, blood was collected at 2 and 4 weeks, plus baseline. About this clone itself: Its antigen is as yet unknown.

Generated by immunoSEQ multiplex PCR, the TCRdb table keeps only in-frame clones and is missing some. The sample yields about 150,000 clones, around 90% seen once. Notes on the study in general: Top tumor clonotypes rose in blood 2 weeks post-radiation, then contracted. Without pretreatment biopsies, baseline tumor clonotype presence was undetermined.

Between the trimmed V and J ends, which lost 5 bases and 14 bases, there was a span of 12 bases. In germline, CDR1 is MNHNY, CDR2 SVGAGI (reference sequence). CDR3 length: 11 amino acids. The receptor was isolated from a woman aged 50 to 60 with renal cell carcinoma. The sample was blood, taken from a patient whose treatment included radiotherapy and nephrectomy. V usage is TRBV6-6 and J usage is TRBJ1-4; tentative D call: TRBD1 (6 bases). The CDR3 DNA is TGTGCCAGCAGTCCGACAGGTATCCTGTTTTTT. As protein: CASSPTGILFF.